The 2 T cell receptor beta chains below all came from one sample that was sequenced in a study of blood T cell repertoires in COVID-19. Only in-frame clones appear in the TCRdb table, and some are missing; sequencing was by immunoSEQ multiplex PCR. The repertoire holds roughly 260,000 clones, with around 87% as singletons. The sequenced sample consisted of peripheral blood. These receptors all come from a woman in her 50s with acute or convalescent COVID-19.

The CDR3 loop is CASSFNGLDSNQPQHF. The CDR3 region has the DNA TGCGCCAGCAGCTTTAACGGACTGGATAGCAATCAGCCCCAGCATTTT. J is TRBJ1-5 and V is TRBV5-1; D is unclear. This CDR3 is 16 amino acids long. Germline lookup yields CDR1 SGHRS and CDR2 YFSETQ. Between the trimmed V and J ends, which lost 2 bases and 0 bases, there was a span of 12 bases.

A few counts support this clone. The rearrangement links TRBV7-3 to TRBJ2-1; 9 nucleotides align to TRBD2. Germline CDR1 is SGHTA and CDR2 is FQGTGA. This CDR3 contains 15 residues. Trimming removed 6 bases from V and 6 bases from J; junction bases left unmatched: 9. DNA of the CDR3: TGTGCCAGCAGTTCCGGGACTAGCAGCTTCAATGAGCAGTTCTTC. Encoded protein: CASSSGTSSFNEQFF.